The following is a TCR beta chain sequence with its context. Authors' methods: Amplification of reference gene primers provided the estimated nucleated cell counts. Using immunoSEQ multiplex PCR, the repertoire was profiled, and TCRdb retains in-frame clones only, with some absent. The V and J calls and the clone size are those of that table, but D and trimming were determined from the DNA. Of thousands of clones listed, approximately 86% are singletons. This specimen belongs to a study of blood T cell repertoires in COVID-19. Study-level background: Donors in the United States, Italy and Spain gave samples during acute or convalescent COVID-19. PBMCs, B-cell-depleted T cells, or T cells provided the cDNA or gDNA that made up the material.

This receptor was obtained from a man in his sixties or seventies with active COVID-19. The sequenced material came from peripheral blood.

The CDR3 bases are TGTGCCAGCAGCTTAGAGGTAGGGGGCACGGATGGCTACACCTTC. Translating it yields CASSLEVGGTDGYTF. The chain is built from TRBV7-9 and TRBJ1-2; 7 bases map to TRBD1. The CDR3 covers 15 residues. Trimming at V came to 1 base and at J to 6 bases, leaving 8 bases not matched to a gene. Germline V gives CDR1 SEHNR, CDR2 FQNEAQ (reference sequence). The full variable domain, its missing parts supplied by reference TRBV7-9 and TRBJ1-2, is DTGVSQNPRHKITKRGQNVTFRCDPISEHNRLYWYRQTLGQGPEFLTYFQNEAQLEKSRLLSDRFSAERPKGSFSTLEIQRTEQGDSAMYLCASSLEVGGTDGYTFGSGTRLTVV.